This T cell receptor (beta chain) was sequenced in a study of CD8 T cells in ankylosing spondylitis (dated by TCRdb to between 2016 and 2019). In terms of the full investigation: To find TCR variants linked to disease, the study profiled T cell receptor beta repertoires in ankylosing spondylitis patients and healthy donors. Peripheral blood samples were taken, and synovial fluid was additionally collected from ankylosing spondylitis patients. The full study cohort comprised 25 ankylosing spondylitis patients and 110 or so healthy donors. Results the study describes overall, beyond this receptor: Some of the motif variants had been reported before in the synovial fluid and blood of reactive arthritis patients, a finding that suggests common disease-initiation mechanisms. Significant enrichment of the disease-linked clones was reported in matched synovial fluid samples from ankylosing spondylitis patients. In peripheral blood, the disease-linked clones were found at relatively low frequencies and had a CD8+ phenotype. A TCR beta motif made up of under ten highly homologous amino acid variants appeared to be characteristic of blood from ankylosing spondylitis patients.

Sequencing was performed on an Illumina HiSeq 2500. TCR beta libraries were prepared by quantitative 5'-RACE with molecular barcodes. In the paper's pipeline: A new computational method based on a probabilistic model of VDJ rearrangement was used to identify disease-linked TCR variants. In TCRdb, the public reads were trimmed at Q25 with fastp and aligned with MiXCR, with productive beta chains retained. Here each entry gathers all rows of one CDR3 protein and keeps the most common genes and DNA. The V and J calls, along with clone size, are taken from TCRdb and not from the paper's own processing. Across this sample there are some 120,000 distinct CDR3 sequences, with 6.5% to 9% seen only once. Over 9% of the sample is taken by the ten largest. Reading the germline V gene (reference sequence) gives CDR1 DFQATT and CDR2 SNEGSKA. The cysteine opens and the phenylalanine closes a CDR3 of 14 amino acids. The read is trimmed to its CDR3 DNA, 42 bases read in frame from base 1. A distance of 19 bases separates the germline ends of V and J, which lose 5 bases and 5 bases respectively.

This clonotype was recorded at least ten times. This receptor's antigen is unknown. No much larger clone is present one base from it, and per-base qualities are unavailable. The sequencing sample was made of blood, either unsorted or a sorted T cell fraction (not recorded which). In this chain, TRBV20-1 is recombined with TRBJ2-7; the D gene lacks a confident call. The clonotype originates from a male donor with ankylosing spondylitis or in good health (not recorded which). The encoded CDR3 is CSASAVGSSDEQYF. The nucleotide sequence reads TGCAGTGCTTCCGCAGTGGGAAGCAGCGACGAGCAGTACTTC.